One and the same sample provided the 26 T cell receptor beta chains below, sequenced in a study of blood T cell repertoires in COVID-19. Some clones are missing from TCRdb's copy, which holds only in-frame ones; the method was immunoSEQ multiplex PCR. The sample includes a few hundred thousand clones, roughly 87% of them seen just once. The sequenced sample was PBMCs or T cells enriched from blood (not recorded which). The source of these receptors is a woman in her twenties or thirties who had recovered from COVID-19.

The gene calls are TRBV5-5 and TRBJ1-4; D is undetermined. CDR1 is SGHKS, CDR2 YYEKEE, per germline (reference sequence). The CDR3 length is 14 residues. The ends were cut back, 4 bases at V and 7 bases at J, with 14 bases in the middle. CDR3 DNA sequence: TGTGCCAGCAGCCCGACTACTGGGTTTGAAAAACTGTTTTTT. Amino acid sequence: CASSPTTGFEKLFF.

V usage is TRBV6-5 and J usage is TRBJ2-3; 7 nucleotides align to TRBD1. CDR1 MNHEY and CDR2 SVGAGI come from the germline V gene. Trimming cost V 4 bases and J 2 bases; bases outside gene matches: 6. CDR3 length: 15 amino acids. CDR3 region: CASSFRDRDTDTQYF. DNA for the CDR3: TGTGCCAGCAGTTTCCGGGACAGAGACACAGATACGCAGTATTTT.

This chain joins TRBV5-1 and TRBJ2-3; D may be TRBD2 (6 bases). The ends were cut back, 0 bases at V and 0 bases at J, with 14 bases in the middle. CDR3 length: 17 amino acids. Germline V gene lookup returns CDR1 SGHRS and CDR2 YFSETQ. This CDR3 reads CASSLDGTQSSTDTQYF. CDR3 DNA sequence: TGCGCCAGCAGCTTGGACGGGACTCAGTCTAGCACAGATACGCAGTATTTT.

The chain uses TRBV2 and TRBJ1-1; D remains ambiguous. Germline CDR1 and CDR2: SNHLY and FYNNEI. V was cut by 8 bases and J by 2 bases, with 9 bases left in between. The CDR3 is 12 residues long. The CDR3 sequence: CASADSNTEAFF. In nucleotides, the CDR3 is TGTGCCAGCGCAGATTCAAACACTGAAGCTTTCTTT.

The genes are TRBV20-1 and TRBJ2-2; D is uncertain. Trimming pared 3 bases from V and 2 bases from J, leaving 7 bases between. CDR1 is DFQATT, CDR2 SNEGSKA, per germline (reference sequence). The CDR3 is made up of 13 amino acids. The CDR3 protein is CSASDTNTGELFF. The CDR3 nucleotides read TGCAGTGCTAGTGATACTAACACCGGGGAGCTGTTTTTT.

This chain uses TRBV6-5 with TRBJ2-7, with TRBD1 as a possible D gene (5 bases). V lost 6 bases and J 6 bases, leaving 9 bases between the germline ends. In germline, CDR1 is MNHEY, CDR2 SVGAGI. The CDR3 is made up of 11 amino acids. The CDR3 is CASRSGFEQYF. The CDR3 nucleotides are TGTGCCAGCAGATCAGGGTTCGAGCAGTACTTC.

The CDR3 here is CARSRLQGAGSSYEQYF. CDR3 sequence (DNA): TGCGCCAGGTCGCGACTACAGGGGGCTGGGAGCTCCTACGAGCAGTACTTC. This sequence joins TRBV5-1 and TRBJ2-7; 9 positions match TRBD1. The CDR3 has 17 amino acids. Germline CDR1 SGHRS, CDR2 YFSETQ. Losses at the gene ends were 8 bases for V and 0 bases for J; bases not matched to a gene: 15.

The rearrangement uses TRBV3-1 (or the pseudogene TRBV3-2) and TRBJ2-5, with 13 bases aligning to TRBD2. Germline-derived CDR1 and CDR2 are LGHDT and YNNKEL (reference sequence). V shed 3 bases, J shed 5 bases, and the junction held 3 bases outside the gene matches. There are 15 residues in the CDR3. The CDR3 region has the DNA TGTGCCAGCAGCCAGGGGACTAGCGGGGTGGAGACCCAGTACTTC. Residues: CASSQGTSGVETQYF.

V gene TRBV5-1 combines with J gene TRBJ1-1; TRBD1 matches at 7 bases. The CDR3 sequence is 14 residues long. Trimming cost V 4 bases and J 2 bases; bases outside gene matches: 5. Per germline, CDR1 SGHRS and CDR2 YFSETQ. The CDR3 DNA is TGCGCCAGCAGCGAGGGACAGTCAAACACTGAAGCTTTCTTT. It translates to CASSEGQSNTEAFF. The full variable domain, completed using reference TRBV5-1 and TRBJ1-1, is KAGVTQTPRYLIKTRGQQVTLSCSPISGHRSVSWYQQTPGQGLQFLFEYFSETQRNKGNFPGRFSGRQFSNSRSEMNVSTLELGDSALYLCASSEGQSNTEAFFGQGTRLTVV.

The chain joins TRBV28 to TRBJ1-5; TRBD1 agrees at 7 bases. Trimming took 7 bases from V and 4 from J; bases not matched to a gene: 4. CDR1 is MDHEN, CDR2 SYDVKM, per germline. CDR3 length equals 13 residues. For the CDR3, the DNA is TGTGCCAGCAAGGGGGCTCGGAATCAGCCCCAGCATTTT. As protein: CASKGARNQPQHF.

The V gene is TRBV7-2, the J gene TRBJ2-7; D is undetermined. Trimming took 1 base from V and 4 from J, leaving 8 bases between them. In germline, CDR1 is SGHTA, CDR2 FQGNSA. This CDR3 region has 13 residues. CDR3 loop: CASSLGGRYEQYF. The CDR3 coding sequence is TGTGCCAGCAGCTTAGGCGGCCGATACGAGCAGTACTTC.

The J gene is TRBJ1-4, the V gene TRBV5-6; D is uncertain. The CDR3 totals 14 residues. The V gene lost 4 bases and the J gene lost 5 bases, with 12 bases spanning the gap. From germline, CDR1 is SGHDT and CDR2 YYEEEE. CDR3 loop: CASSPGVQNEKLFF. CDR3 nucleotide sequence: TGTGCCAGCAGCCCCGGGGTGCAAAATGAAAAACTGTTTTTT.

This clone was detected a few times. The chain employs TRBV3-1 (or the pseudogene TRBV3-2) and TRBJ1-4; 8 positions match TRBD1. J was trimmed by 6 bases and V by 4 bases; bases with no gene match: 4. The CDR3 consists of 14 residues. Germline lookup yields CDR1 LGHDT and CDR2 YNNKEL (reference sequence). The chain's CDR3 is CASSRQGTYEKLFF. In nucleotides, the CDR3 is TGTGCCAGCAGCCGACAGGGGACGTATGAAAAACTGTTTTTT.

CDR3 sequence reads: CASSPGQGRVEKLFF. The CDR3, as DNA: TGTGCCAGCTCTCCAGGACAGGGTCGGGTTGAAAAACTGTTTTTT. The rearrangement joins TRBV18 to TRBJ1-4; TRBD1 matches at 8 bases. The junction had 10 bases not matched to a gene; V was cut back by 6 bases and J by 7 bases. CDR1 is KGHSH and CDR2 is LQKENI in the germline V gene. The CDR3 loop spans 15 amino acids.

The chain employs TRBV9 and TRBJ2-2; TRBD1 aligns across 10 bases. CDR1 SGDLS and CDR2 YYNGEE come from the germline V gene. This CDR3 contains 15 residues. J gave up 4 bases and V 3 bases, and 3 bases lay outside the gene matches. The CDR3 DNA reads TGTGCCAGCAGCGGGACAGGGGGGTTCACCGGGGAGCTGTTTTTT. Protein product: CASSGTGGFTGELFF.

This sequence joins TRBV2 and TRBJ2-2; 12 bases match TRBD2. With V trimmed by 6 bases and J by 6 bases, 8 bases remained unmatched. The CDR3 has 16 amino acids. Germline V lookup: CDR1 SNHLY, CDR2 FYNNEI. CDR3 DNA sequence: TGTGCCAGCAGACCACTAGCGGGGGGCCGGGCCGGGGAGCTGTTTTTT. Its protein is CASRPLAGGRAGELFF.

The chain employs TRBV3-1 (or the pseudogene TRBV3-2) and TRBJ1-1, with a tentative D call TRBD1 (6 bases). The germline V gene encodes CDR1 LGHDT and CDR2 YNNKEL (reference sequence). The CDR3 runs to 15 residues. The V end lost 4 bases, the J end lost 0 bases, and 12 bases lay between the germline ends. The DNA of the CDR3 is TGTGCCAGCAGCCCCCAGGACAGCCTGAACACTGAAGCTTTCTTT. Translated, it gives CASSPQDSLNTEAFF.

This clone was found a few times. The chain uses TRBV11-2 and TRBJ1-2; D gene unclear. From germline, CDR1 is SGHAT and CDR2 FQNNGV. V was clipped by 1 base and J by 0 bases, with 9 bases between them. The CDR3 contains 15 residues. The CDR3 loop is CASSLARGANYGYTF. For the CDR3, the DNA is TGTGCCAGCAGCTTAGCGCGGGGAGCTAACTATGGCTACACCTTC.

This clone was observed many times. CDR3 in DNA: TGTGCCAGTACCCCGTTGCGGGGGGCGGTAGATACGCAGTATTTT. The encoded protein is CASTPLRGAVDTQYF. The J gene is TRBJ2-3, the V gene TRBV19; 8 bases are a match to TRBD2. Per the germline V gene, CDR1 is LNHDA and CDR2 is SQIVND (reference sequence). This CDR3 is 15 amino acids long. Germline trimming cut 7 bases from V and 5 bases from J; bases unmatched to any gene: 11. Together with reference TRBV19 and TRBJ2-3, the CDR3 gives the full variable domain: DGGITQSPKYLFRKEGQNVTLSCEQNLNHDAMYWYRQDPGQGLRLIYYSQIVNDFQKGDIAEGYSVSREKKESFPLTVTSAQKNPTAFYLCASTPLRGAVDTQYFGPGTRLTVL.

The genes are TRBV2 and TRBJ1-2; no definite D call. The germline V gene encodes CDR1 SNHLY and CDR2 FYNNEI. Trimming stripped 0 bases from V and 8 bases from J, with 10 bases between. The CDR3 totals 13 residues. CDR3 loop: CASSEAVGGGYTF. The CDR3 DNA sequence: TGTGCCAGCAGTGAAGCCGTGGGAGGAGGCTACACCTTC. The full variable domain, with the rest looked up from reference TRBV2 and TRBJ1-2, is EPEVTQTPSHQVTQMGQEVILRCVPISNHLYFYWYRQILGQKVEFLVSFYNNEISEKSEIFDDQFSVERPDGSNFTLKIRSTKLEDSAMYFCASSEAVGGGYTFGSGTRLTVV.

The CDR3 reads CASRAGQENQPQHF. CDR3 in DNA: TGTGCCAGCAGGGCGGGACAGGAAAATCAGCCCCAGCATTTT. The chain has TRBV28 and TRBJ1-5; 8 bases are a match to TRBD1. V gave up 6 bases and J gave up 4 bases; unmatched junction bases: 5. CDR3 size: 14 residues. Germline V gene sequence: CDR1 MDHEN, CDR2 SYDVKM. The variable domain in full, with the rest retrieved from reference TRBV28 and TRBJ1-5, is DVKVTQSSRYLVKRTGEKVFLECVQDMDHENMFWYRQDPGLGLRLIYFSYDVKMKEKGDIPEGYSVSREKKERFSLILESASTNQTSMYLCASRAGQENQPQHFGDGTRLSIL.

The chain has TRBV19 and TRBJ1-1; 10 bases agree with TRBD1. The CDR3 extends over 14 amino acids. Germline V gene data show CDR1 as LNHDA and CDR2 as SQIVND (reference sequence). V shed 3 bases, J shed 11 bases, and the junction held 9 bases outside the gene matches. CDR3 bases: TGTGCCAGTAGTATTGGGGCGGGGACAGGGGACGCTTTCTTT. Translated, it gives CASSIGAGTGDAFF.

The genes are TRBV10-3 and TRBJ2-3; TRBD1 might be the D (6 bases). Trimming left V 3 bases short and J 3 bases short, with 16 bases between. Looked up from germline, CDR1 is ENHRY and CDR2 is SYGVKD. The CDR3 extends over 16 amino acids. CDR3 amino acids: CAISELGWGPTDTQYF. The CDR3 nucleotides are TGTGCCATCAGTGAATTGGGTTGGGGGCCGACAGATACGCAGTATTTT.

This chain joins TRBV19 and TRBJ1-1, with 7 bases aligning to TRBD1. The V and J ends lost 3 bases and 5 bases, in that order; junction bases with no gene match: 9. This CDR3 spans 15 amino acids. Germline values: CDR1 LNHDA, CDR2 SQIVND (reference sequence). In DNA, the CDR3 is TGTGCCAGTAGTATTGGGTCAGGGGGGAGAACTGAAGCTTTCTTT. The encoded protein is CASSIGSGGRTEAFF.

The gene calls are TRBV28 and TRBJ2-3, with D uncertain. V was clipped by 6 bases and J by 6 bases, with 22 bases between them. Per germline, CDR1 MDHEN and CDR2 SYDVKM. The CDR3 contains 16 residues. In DNA, the CDR3 is TGTGCCAGCAGCTCCCCAAGGCAGTCACCGCGGGATACGCAGTATTTT. Translated, it gives CASSSPRQSPRDTQYF.

This clone was observed once. The V and J genes are TRBV5-4 and TRBJ2-7; TRBD1 matches at 8 bases. Unmatched junction bases numbered 8, after V lost 4 bases and J lost 2 bases. The CDR3 totals 15 residues. Germline CDR1 is SGHNT and CDR2 is YYREEE (reference sequence). The CDR3 protein is CASSEGQGTPYEQYF. CDR3 bases: TGTGCCAGCAGCGAAGGACAGGGCACCCCCTACGAGCAGTACTTC. Drawing the rest from reference TRBV5-4 and TRBJ2-7, the complete variable domain is ETGVTQSPTHLIKTRGQQVTLRCSSQSGHNTVSWYQQALGQGPQFIFQYYREEENGRGNFPPRFSGLQFPNYSSELNVNALELDDSALYLCASSEGQGTPYEQYFGPGTRLTVT.